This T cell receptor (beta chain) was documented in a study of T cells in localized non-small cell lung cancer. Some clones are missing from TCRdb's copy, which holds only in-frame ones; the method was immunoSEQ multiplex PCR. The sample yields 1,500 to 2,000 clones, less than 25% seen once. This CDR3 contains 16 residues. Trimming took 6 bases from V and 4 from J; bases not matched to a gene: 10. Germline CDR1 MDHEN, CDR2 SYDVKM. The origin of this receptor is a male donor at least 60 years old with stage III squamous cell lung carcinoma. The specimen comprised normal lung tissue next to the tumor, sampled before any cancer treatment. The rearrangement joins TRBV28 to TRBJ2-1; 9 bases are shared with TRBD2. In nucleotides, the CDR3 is TGTGCCAGCAGCGATTCTAGCGGGATTGGGTACAATGAGCAGTTCTTC. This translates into CASSDSSGIGYNEQFF.